This entry lists 14 T cell receptor beta chains sequenced from one sample in a study of blood T cell repertoires in COVID-19. Libraries were prepared by immunoSEQ multiplex PCR; TCRdb keeps only in-frame clonotypes and omits some of them. The data contain about 150,000 clones, over 80% of them seen just once; the ten biggest clones take up about two fifths. Sequences were obtained from peripheral blood. These receptor sequences come from a man in his fifties or sixties who had recovered from COVID-19.

V is TRBV9 and J is TRBJ1-3; D remains ambiguous. The V and J ends lost 0 bases and 1 base respectively, with 17 bases between them. The germline V gene has CDR1 SGDLS and CDR2 YYNGEE. The CDR3 spans 18 residues. The CDR3 nucleotides read TGTGCCAGCAGCGTAGGAGGGAGCGCAGTGTTATCTGGAAACACCATATATTTT. Its translation is CASSVGGSAVLSGNTIYF.

The V and J genes are TRBV6-2 or TRBV6-3 and TRBJ2-3; a possible D gene is TRBD2 (7 bases). CDR1 and CDR2 from the germline V gene are MNHEY and SVGEGT. CDR3 length: 14 amino acids. Between the trimmed V and J ends, which lost 0 bases and 9 bases, there was a span of 13 bases. The DNA of the CDR3 is TGTGCCAGCAGTTACTCTTGGGGGGGCGACACGCAGTATTTT. It specifies CASSYSWGGDTQYF.

V usage is TRBV11-2 and J usage is TRBJ1-6, with unresolved D. Trimming took off 0 bases at V and 6 bases at J, with 6 bases between the two ends. This CDR3 is 14 amino acids long. Germline values: CDR1 SGHAT, CDR2 FQNNGV. The CDR3 sequence: CASSLETGNSPLHF. In DNA form, the CDR3 reads TGTGCCAGCAGCTTAGAGACGGGTAATTCACCCCTCCACTTT. The variable domain in full, completed from reference TRBV11-2 and TRBJ1-6, reads EAGVAQSPRYKIIEKRQSVAFWCNPISGHATLYWYQQILGQGPKLLIQFQNNGVVDDSQLPKDRFSAERLKGVDSTLKIQPAKLEDSAVYLCASSLETGNSPLHFGNGTRLTVT.

The V gene is TRBV29-1, the J gene TRBJ2-5; 8 positions agree with TRBD1. The CDR3 is 13 amino acids. With 3 bases clipped from V and 5 bases from J, the junction kept 5 bases outside the gene matches. Germline assignment: CDR1 SQVTM and CDR2 ANQGSEA. CDR3 region: CSVEGQAFETQYF. CDR3 nucleotide sequence: TGCAGCGTTGAGGGACAGGCTTTTGAGACCCAGTACTTC. The whole variable domain, remainder taken from reference TRBV29-1 and TRBJ2-5, is SAVISQKPSRDICQRGTSLTIQCQVDSQVTMMFWYRQQPGQSLTLIATANQGSEATYESGFVIDKFPISRPNLTFSTLTVSNMSPEDSSIYLCSVEGQAFETQYFGPGTRLLVL.

In this sample, this clone turned up once. This chain links TRBV11-3 with TRBJ2-1, with 11 bases identical to TRBD1. J was trimmed by 3 bases and V by 2 bases; bases with no gene match: 6. Germline CDR1 SGHNT, CDR2 YENEEA. CDR3 length: 17 residues. CDR3 loop: CASSLQSGTGGYNEQFF. The CDR3 coding sequence is TGTGCCAGCAGCTTACAATCCGGGACAGGGGGCTACAATGAGCAGTTCTTC.

The chain uses TRBV7-2 and TRBJ1-3, with D perhaps matching TRBD1 (5 bases). Germline V gene lookup returns CDR1 SGHTA and CDR2 FQGNSA. Trimming removed 1 base at V and 2 bases at J, with 12 bases between. The CDR3 runs to 16 residues. The CDR3 coding sequence is TGTGCCAGCAGCTTAGATGTTGGCAGGGCTGGAAACACCATATATTTT. Amino acids: CASSLDVGRAGNTIYF. Drawing the rest from reference TRBV7-2 and TRBJ1-3, the complete variable domain is GAGVSQSPSNKVTEKGKDVELRCDPISGHTALYWYRQSLGQGLEFLIYFQGNSAPDKSGLPSDRFSAERTGGSVSTLTIQRTQQEDSAVYLCASSLDVGRAGNTIYFGEGSWLTVV.

The J gene is TRBJ1-5, the V gene TRBV7-2; tentative D call: TRBD1 (5 bases). The germline gives CDR1 SGHTA, CDR2 FQGNSA. The CDR3 runs to 13 residues. Trimming cost V 6 bases and J 9 bases, with 15 bases left between them. The CDR3, as DNA: TGTGCCAGCAGTTCCATAAATAGGGGGCCCCAGCATTTT. Translation: CASSSINRGPQHF.

The chain joins TRBV7-9 to TRBJ1-2, with D possibly matching TRBD1 (6 bases). CDR1 and CDR2 from the germline V gene are SEHNR and FQNEAQ (reference sequence). The CDR3 has 14 amino acids. V was shortened by 1 base and J by 6 bases, with 12 bases between the two germline ends. The CDR3 bases are TGTGCCAGCAGCTTAGATACAGGGTACGATGGCTACACCTTC. It is translated as CASSLDTGYDGYTF. Full variable domain (missing parts from reference TRBV7-9 and TRBJ1-2): DTGVSQNPRHKITKRGQNVTFRCDPISEHNRLYWYRQTLGQGPEFLTYFQNEAQLEKSRLLSDRFSAERPKGSFSTLEIQRTEQGDSAMYLCASSLDTGYDGYTFGSGTRLTVV.

The genes are TRBV6-2 or TRBV6-3 and TRBJ2-1; 9 bases align to TRBD2. In germline, CDR1 is MNHEY, CDR2 SVGEGT. V trimming: 2 bases; J trimming: 6 bases; junction bases outside the gene matches: 14. This CDR3 region has 18 residues. The CDR3 spells CASSYVAGDLAGSNEQFF. Here the CDR3 DNA reads TGTGCCAGCAGTTACGTAGCAGGGGATCTAGCGGGGTCCAATGAGCAGTTCTTC.

The genes are TRBV5-4 and TRBJ2-7; D not certain. The germline V gene has CDR1 SGHNT and CDR2 YYREEE (reference sequence). CDR3 length equals 13 residues. The ends were cut back, 4 bases at V and 3 bases at J, with 11 bases in the middle. The CDR3 nucleotides are TGTGCCAGCAGCGCGCTCCCCGGCTACGAGCAGTACTTC. It is translated as CASSALPGYEQYF.

CDR3 coding DNA: TGTGCCAGCAGTGCCCCGGGGGGGGGAGCCATGGTTGAAAAACTGTTTTTT. Its translation is CASSAPGGGAMVEKLFF. This chain uses TRBV6-1 with TRBJ1-4, with D possibly TRBD1 on 5 matching bases. The V end was cut by 4 bases, the J end by 7 bases, with 22 bases between. Looked up from germline, CDR1 is MNHNS and CDR2 is SASEGT. This CDR3 comprises 17 residues.

The V gene is TRBV4-3, the J gene TRBJ1-3; 8 bases agree with TRBD1. This CDR3 comprises 17 residues. V shed 2 bases, J shed 3 bases, and the junction held 9 bases outside the gene matches. Per the germline V gene, CDR1 is LGHNA and CDR2 is YSLEER. CDR3 coding DNA: TGCGCCAGCAGCCAACAGCAGGGGGCAAGGAGTGGAAACACCATATATTTT. Amino acid sequence: CASSQQQGARSGNTIYF.

CDR3 sequence (DNA): TGTGCCAGCAGTGAACACCCGAACACTGAAGCTTTCTTT. Encoded protein: CASSEHPNTEAFF. The chain is built from TRBV6-4 and TRBJ1-1; D ambiguous. The CDR3 is made up of 13 amino acids. V dropped 3 bases and J dropped 1 base, with 6 bases sitting between them. The germline V gene encodes CDR1 MRHNA and CDR2 SNTAGT.

V usage is TRBV19 and J usage is TRBJ1-1; 7 bases align to TRBD1. The CDR3 spans 14 residues. J lost 3 bases, V lost 5 bases, and 6 bases had no gene match. In germline, CDR1 is LNHDA, CDR2 SQIVND (reference sequence). CDR3 residues: CASSVTGVDTEAFF. CDR3 nucleotide sequence: TGTGCCAGTAGTGTAACAGGGGTAGACACTGAAGCTTTCTTT.